One and the same sample provided the 10 T cell receptor beta chains below, sequenced in a study of radiotherapy plus CTLA-4 blockade in lung cancer. Measured with immunoSEQ multiplex PCR; TCRdb has only the in-frame clones, and not every one. The sample holds 40,000 to 45,000 clones, 77% seen once. The sequenced sample was peripheral blood, obtained from a patient treated with radiotherapy plus ipilimumab. Receptors originate from a human donor with non-small cell lung cancer whose response to radiotherapy plus ipilimumab could not be evaluated.

This clone occurred a few times. The CDR3 reads CASSLGGTANTGELFF. CDR3 nucleotide sequence: TGTGCCAGCAGCTTAGGGGGGACCGCGAACACCGGGGAGCTGTTTTTT. The rearrangement uses TRBV7-3 and TRBJ2-2; a possible D gene is TRBD2 (6 bases). CDR1 and CDR2 (germline): SGHTA, FQGTGA. V shed 2 bases and J shed 0 bases, with 10 bases lying between them. The CDR3 is made up of 16 amino acids. The complete variable domain, with remaining parts taken from reference TRBV7-3 and TRBJ2-2, reads GAGVSQTPSNKVTEKGKYVELRCDPISGHTALYWYRQSLGQGPEFLIYFQGTGAADDSGLPNDRFFAVRPEGSVSTLKIQRTERGDSAVYLCASSLGGTANTGELFFGEGSRLTVL.

The CDR3 region is CASSSGQGPYEQYF. CDR3 nucleotide sequence: TGTGCCAGCAGCTCTGGACAGGGCCCCTACGAGCAGTACTTC. The rearrangement links TRBV7-8 to TRBJ2-7; 8 bases map to TRBD1. Germline trimming cut 4 bases from V and 2 bases from J; bases unmatched to any gene: 4. Germline CDR1 is SGHVS and CDR2 is FQNEAQ. This CDR3 is built from 14 residues.

This chain connects TRBV19 to TRBJ2-2, with D maybe TRBD1 (6 bases). V was clipped by 7 bases and J by 6 bases, with 18 bases between them. The CDR3 runs to 15 residues. CDR1 and CDR2 (germline): LNHDA, SQIVND (reference sequence). CDR3 coding DNA: TGTGCCAGTACCGTTACACAGGGAAGAGCCGGGGAGCTGTTTTTT. Amino acid sequence: CASTVTQGRAGELFF.

The chain couples TRBV5-4 to TRBJ1-4; no definite D call. CDR3 size: 13 residues. Germline CDR1 reads SGHNT; CDR2 reads YYREEE (reference sequence). Trimming removed 0 bases at V and 11 bases at J, with 11 bases between. Written as DNA, the CDR3 is TGTGCCAGCAGCTTGGACGTCGGTAGTAAACTGTTTTTT. Its translation is CASSLDVGSKLFF.

The V and J genes are TRBV10-2 and TRBJ2-7; 7 nucleotides align to TRBD2. The V gene's germline CDR1 is WSHSY and CDR2 SAAADI. J lost 3 bases, V lost 7 bases, and 6 bases had no gene match. This CDR3 region has 13 residues. DNA for the CDR3: TGCGCCAGCACCCGACCGGGGGGCTACGAGCAGTACTTC. Translating it yields CASTRPGGYEQYF.

The chain is built from TRBV5-1 and TRBJ2-1, with 9 bases identical to TRBD1. This CDR3 is 15 amino acids long. The V and J ends lost 4 bases and 6 bases, in that order; junction bases with no gene match: 8. Germline V gives CDR1 SGHRS, CDR2 YFSETQ. The CDR3 nucleotides are TGCGCCAGCAGCCTATGGACAGGGGCTAGCAATGAGCAGTTCTTC. This gives the protein CASSLWTGASNEQFF. The whole variable domain, remainder taken from reference TRBV5-1 and TRBJ2-1, is KAGVTQTPRYLIKTRGQQVTLSCSPISGHRSVSWYQQTPGQGLQFLFEYFSETQRNKGNFPGRFSGRQFSNSRSEMNVSTLELGDSALYLCASSLWTGASNEQFFGPGTRLTVL.

The J gene is TRBJ1-5, the V gene TRBV27, with D possibly matching TRBD1 (5 bases). CDR1 is MNHEY, CDR2 SMNVEV, per germline (reference sequence). The CDR3 runs to 16 residues. V was cut by 5 bases and J by 1 base, with 15 bases left in between. The CDR3 loop reads CASSPAGGGSNQPQHF. CDR3 nucleotides: TGTGCCAGCAGTCCTGCCGGGGGTGGGAGCAATCAGCCCCAGCATTTT.

The rearrangement links TRBV19 to TRBJ2-3; 7 nucleotides align to TRBD1. The V segment lost 4 bases and the J segment 6 bases; nucleotides outside the gene matches: 7. Germline V gene sequence: CDR1 LNHDA, CDR2 SQIVND (reference sequence). The CDR3 is 14 amino acids. CDR3 nucleotides: TGTGCCAGTAGTACCCAACAGGGGTGGGATACGCAGTATTTT. Residues: CASSTQQGWDTQYF.

As regards this clone: Other DNA sequences from this sample encode an identical CDR3 as well. The chain is built from TRBV7-2 and TRBJ2-7, with D possibly matching TRBD1 (6 bases). Germline CDR1 is SGHTA and CDR2 is FQGNSA. The CDR3 length is 12 residues. Between the trimmed V and J ends, which lost 2 bases and 6 bases, there was a span of 8 bases. CDR3 amino acids: CASSLLRGEQYF. The CDR3 DNA sequence: TGTGCCAGCAGCTTACTCAGGGGCGAGCAGTACTTC.

This clone was detected a few times. The rearrangement links TRBV4-3 to TRBJ1-4; no firm D call. CDR1 and CDR2 from the germline V gene are LGHNA and YSLEER. The CDR3 has 14 amino acids. With 0 bases removed from V and 6 bases from J, the gap between germline ends came to 8 bases. CDR3 coding DNA: TGCGCCAGCAGCCAAGACTCCCAGGATGAAAAACTGTTTTTT. This gives the protein CASSQDSQDEKLFF.